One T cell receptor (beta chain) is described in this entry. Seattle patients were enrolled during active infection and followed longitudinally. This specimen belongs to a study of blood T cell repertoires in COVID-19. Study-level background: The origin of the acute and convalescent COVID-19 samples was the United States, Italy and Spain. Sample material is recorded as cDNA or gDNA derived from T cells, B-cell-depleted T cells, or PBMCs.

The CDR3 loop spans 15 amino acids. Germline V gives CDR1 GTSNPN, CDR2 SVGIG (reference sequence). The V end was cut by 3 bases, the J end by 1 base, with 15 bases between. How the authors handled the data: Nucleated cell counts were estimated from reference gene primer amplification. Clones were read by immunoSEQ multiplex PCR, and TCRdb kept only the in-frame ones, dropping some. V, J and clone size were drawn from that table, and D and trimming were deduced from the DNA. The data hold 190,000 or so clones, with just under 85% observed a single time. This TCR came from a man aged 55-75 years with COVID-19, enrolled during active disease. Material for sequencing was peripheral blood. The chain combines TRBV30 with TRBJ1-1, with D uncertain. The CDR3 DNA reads TGTGCCTGGAGCCTCCTTGGGGAGGCGAACACTGAAGCTTTCTTT. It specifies CAWSLLGEANTEAFF.